This T cell receptor (beta chain) was identified during a study of blood T cell repertoires in COVID-19. About the study: T cells, B-cell-depleted T cells, or PBMCs supplied cDNA or gDNA.

Looked up from germline, CDR1 is SNHLY and CDR2 is FYNNEI. Trimming shortened V by 7 bases and J by 0 bases, and 10 bases separated the two germline ends. The length of the CDR3 is 14 residues. Method: immunoSEQ multiplex PCR; TCRdb's copy keeps in-frame clones and lacks some. The top ten hold under 7% of the sample, which has under 250,000 clones, around 90% seen once. The rearrangement links TRBV2 to TRBJ1-3; unclear D gene. Sequencing was done on a sample of peripheral blood. This clonotype was obtained from a man aged 55 to 70 who had recovered from COVID-19. CDR3 DNA: TGTGCCAGCAAAGGAGATACCTCTGGAAACACCATATATTTT. Its translation: CASKGDTSGNTIYF.